The clone carrying this T cell receptor (beta chain) was observed a single time. This entry is derived from a study of blood T cell repertoires in COVID-19. The method was immunoSEQ multiplex PCR; TCRdb's version includes in-frame clones alone and lacks a portion of them. The table records just over 90,000 clones, around four fifths of them present only once. This CDR3 has 15 amino acids. The V gene is TRBV21-1, the J gene TRBJ2-4; the D call of TRBD1 is as the table states it, not checked on the DNA. TRBV21-1 is assigned pseudogene status. The specimen sequenced was peripheral blood. This sequence was found in a human donor in a cohort sampled during active COVID-19. The CDR3 nucleotides read TGTGCCAGCAGCAAGGACATCCTAGCCAAAAACATTCAGTACTTC. Translation: CASSKDILAKNIQYF.